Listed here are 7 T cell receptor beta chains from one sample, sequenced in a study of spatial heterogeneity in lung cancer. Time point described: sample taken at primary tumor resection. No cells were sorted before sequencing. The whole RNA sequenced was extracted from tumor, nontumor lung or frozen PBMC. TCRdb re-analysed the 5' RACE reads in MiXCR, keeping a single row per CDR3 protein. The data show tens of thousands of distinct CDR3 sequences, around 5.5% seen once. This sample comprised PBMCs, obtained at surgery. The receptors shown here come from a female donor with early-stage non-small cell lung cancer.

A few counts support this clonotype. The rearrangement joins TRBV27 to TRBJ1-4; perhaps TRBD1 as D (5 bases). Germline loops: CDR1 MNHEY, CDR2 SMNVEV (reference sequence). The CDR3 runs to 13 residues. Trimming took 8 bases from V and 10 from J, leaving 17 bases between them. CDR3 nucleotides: TGTGCCAGCCGCCGGGGCGGGGAATTAAAACTGTTTTTT. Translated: CASRRGGELKLFF.

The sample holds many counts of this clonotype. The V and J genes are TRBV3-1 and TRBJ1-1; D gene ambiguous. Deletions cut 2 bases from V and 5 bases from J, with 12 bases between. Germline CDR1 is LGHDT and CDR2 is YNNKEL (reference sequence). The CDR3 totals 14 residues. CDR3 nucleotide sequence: TGTGCCAGCAGCCAACTATATGGAGGGACTGAAGCTTTCTTT. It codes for CASSQLYGGTEAFF.

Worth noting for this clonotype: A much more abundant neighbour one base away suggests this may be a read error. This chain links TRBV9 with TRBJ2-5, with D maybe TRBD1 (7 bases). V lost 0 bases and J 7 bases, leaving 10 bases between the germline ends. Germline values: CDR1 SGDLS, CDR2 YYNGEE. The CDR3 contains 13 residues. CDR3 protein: CASSVAGDRTQYF. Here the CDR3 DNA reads TGTGCCAGCAGCGTAGCGGGGGACAGGACCCAGTACTTC.

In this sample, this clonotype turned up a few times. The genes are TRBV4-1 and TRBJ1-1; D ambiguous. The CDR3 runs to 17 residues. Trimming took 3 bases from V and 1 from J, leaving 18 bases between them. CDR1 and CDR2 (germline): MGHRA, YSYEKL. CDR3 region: CASSHGPGRAKNTEAFF. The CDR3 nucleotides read TGCGCCAGCAGCCACGGTCCGGGGAGGGCAAAGAACACTGAAGCTTTCTTT.

In DNA form, the CDR3 reads TGTGCCTGGAGTGTCTGGAGTATCCCCCTCCACTTT. It specifies CAWSVWSIPLHF. The J gene is TRBJ1-6, the V gene TRBV30; D remains ambiguous. The CDR3 consists of 12 residues. The germline gives CDR1 GTSNPN, CDR2 SVGIG (reference sequence). V was clipped by 0 bases and J by 13 bases, with 10 bases between them.

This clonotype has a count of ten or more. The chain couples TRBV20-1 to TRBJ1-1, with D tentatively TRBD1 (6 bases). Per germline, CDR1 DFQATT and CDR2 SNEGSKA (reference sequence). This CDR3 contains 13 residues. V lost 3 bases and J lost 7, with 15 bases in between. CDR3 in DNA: TGCAGTGCTAGGGAGGGGGGCGATAATGAAGCTTTCTTT. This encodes CSAREGGDNEAFF.

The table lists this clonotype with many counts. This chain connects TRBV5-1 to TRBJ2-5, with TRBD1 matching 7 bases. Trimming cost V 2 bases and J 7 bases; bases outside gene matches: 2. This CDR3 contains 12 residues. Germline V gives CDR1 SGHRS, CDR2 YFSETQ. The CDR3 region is CASSFEGATQYF. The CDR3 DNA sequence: TGCGCCAGCAGCTTCGAGGGGGCGACCCAGTACTTC.